The 19 T cell receptor beta chains listed next were all sequenced from one sample in a study of shared clonotypes between healthy human individuals. TCRdb keeps only in-frame clones here, not all; method: immunoSEQ multiplex PCR. Here the sample spans fewer than 1.6 million clones, around 98.5% being singletons. The sample consisted of naive CD4+ T cells sorted from blood. The subset: CD45RA+ positively selected. Receptors originate from a man aged 25 to 40 in good health.

The chain has TRBV5-6 and TRBJ1-2; D may be TRBD1 (5 bases). The CDR3 runs 13 residues. Trimming removed 5 bases from V and 4 bases from J, with 12 bases in between. CDR1 and CDR2 (germline): SGHDT, YYEEEE. CDR3: CASRDWGGYGYTF. The CDR3 bases are TGTGCCAGCAGAGACTGGGGGGGCTATGGCTACACCTTC.

The chain couples TRBV5-1 to TRBJ1-2; 7 bases align to TRBD1. This CDR3 comprises 14 residues. CDR1 and CDR2 from the germline V gene are SGHRS and YFSETQ. J was trimmed by 8 bases and V by 2 bases; bases with no gene match: 9. CDR3 nucleotides: TGCGCCAGCAGCTTCGCAACCACAGGGGCCGGCTACACCTTC. It yields the protein CASSFATTGAGYTF.

The chain uses TRBV11-2 and TRBJ1-1; D not certain. Trimming removed 4 bases from V and 11 bases from J, with 14 bases in between. CDR1 is SGHAT, CDR2 FQNNGV, per germline. This CDR3 region has 12 residues. The CDR3 DNA sequence: TGTGCCAGCAGCTCAACCGGGGTTGGTGCTTTCTTT. Protein: CASSSTGVGAFF.

V gene TRBV5-4 combines with J gene TRBJ2-5; 11 nucleotides align to TRBD1. CDR1 is SGHNT and CDR2 is YYREEE in the germline V gene (reference sequence). The CDR3 has 17 amino acids. J gave up 8 bases and V 0 bases, and 12 bases lay outside the gene matches. The CDR3 coding sequence is TGTGCCAGCAGCTTGGTGGGGACAGGGGGGGGTTTTGAAACCCAGTACTTC. This encodes CASSLVGTGGGFETQYF.

This sequence joins TRBV28 and TRBJ2-7, with TRBD2 identical over 14 bases. Germline-derived CDR1 and CDR2 are MDHEN and SYDVKM. V shed 9 bases and J 7 bases; nucleotides not matched to a gene: 14. This CDR3 has 16 residues. The CDR3 sequence: CARTGTSGSQSREQYF. CDR3 nucleotides: TGTGCCAGGACAGGGACTAGCGGGAGTCAGTCTCGTGAGCAGTACTTC.

The rearrangement links TRBV29-1 to TRBJ2-5, with TRBD2 identical over 10 bases. The CDR3 consists of 13 residues. Germline values: CDR1 SQVTM, CDR2 ANQGSEA. The CDR3 loop reads CSSTSGTIETQYF. In nucleotides, the CDR3 is TGCAGTTCCACTAGCGGGACGATAGAGACCCAGTACTTC.

The genes are TRBV7-2 and TRBJ2-2; D call uncertain. The V gene lost 2 bases and the J gene lost 0 bases, with 10 bases spanning the gap. Looked up from germline, CDR1 is SGHTA and CDR2 is FQGNSA. The CDR3 length is 16 residues. This chain's CDR3 is CASSLQAFSNTGELFF. CDR3 nucleotides: TGTGCCAGCAGCTTACAGGCCTTCTCGAACACCGGGGAGCTGTTTTTT.

This clone was observed once. This chain uses TRBV5-1 with TRBJ2-1, with 12 bases that match TRBD2. The CDR3 length is 16 residues. V lost 3 bases and J lost 8; bases outside the gene matches: 9. Germline V gene lookup returns CDR1 SGHRS and CDR2 YFSETQ. Written as DNA, the CDR3 is TGCGCCAGCAGCTCGGGGACTAGCGGGCCAGGGGATGAGCAGTTCTTC. Its protein product is CASSSGTSGPGDEQFF.

This chain connects TRBV7-9 to TRBJ1-4, with TRBD1 matching 11 bases. In germline, CDR1 is SEHNR, CDR2 FQNEAQ (reference sequence). There are 15 residues in the CDR3. Trimming at V came to 1 base and at J to 8 bases, leaving 3 bases not matched to a gene. CDR3 residues: CASSLVGTGGEKLFF. CDR3 nucleotides: TGTGCCAGCAGCTTAGTTGGGACAGGGGGAGAAAAACTGTTTTTT.

For this clone: A read error may account for a junction end that differs from germline. V and J are TRBV9 and TRBJ2-7, with a weak D call TRBD2 (5 bases). Looked up from germline, CDR1 is SGDLS and CDR2 is YYNGEE. This CDR3 is built from 14 residues. The CDR3 DNA is TGTGCCAGCAGCGTAGGCCCCACCGACTACCAGCAGTACTTC. It specifies CASSVGPTDYQQYF.

As regards this clone: One junction end does not reproduce the germline sequence, and a read error may be involved. This chain uses TRBV7-7 with TRBJ2-2, with D tentatively TRBD1 (6 bases). The CDR3 extends over 16 amino acids. Germline V gene data show CDR1 as SSHAT and CDR2 as FNYEAQ (reference sequence). This CDR3 reads CASSQVPGTSTGELFF. The DNA for the CDR3 is TGTGCTAGCAGCCAGGTTCCCGGGACATCCACCGGGGAGCTGTTTTTT.

The chain joins TRBV28 to TRBJ1-2, with a tentative D call TRBD1 (5 bases). This CDR3 region has 13 residues. V was clipped by 1 base and J by 7 bases, with 10 bases between them. Germline V CDR1 and CDR2: MDHEN, SYDVKM. CDR3 coding DNA: TGTGCCAGCAGTTTATCAGACAGCAGTGGCTACACCTTC. Translation gives CASSLSDSSGYTF.

The chain carries TRBV9 and TRBJ2-7; D ambiguous. The CDR3 loop spans 15 amino acids. The V and J ends lost 0 bases and 0 bases respectively, with 10 bases between them. Germline loops: CDR1 SGDLS, CDR2 YYNGEE. CDR3 DNA sequence: TGTGCCAGCAGCGTAGAACTTAATCCCTCCTACGAGCAGTACTTC. Encoded protein: CASSVELNPSYEQYF.

The chain is built from TRBV9 and TRBJ1-1; D not certain. Germline CDR1 reads SGDLS; CDR2 reads YYNGEE. CDR3 size: 17 residues. With 3 bases removed from V and 1 base from J, the gap between germline ends came to 19 bases. CDR3 bases: TGTGCCAGCAGCGCTGCTTCAAGAGTCGACCCGAACACTGAAGCTTTCTTT. It encodes CASSAASRVDPNTEAFF.

The V and J genes are TRBV7-9 and TRBJ2-1; 8 bases match TRBD2. J was trimmed by 10 bases and V by 2 bases; bases with no gene match: 10. From germline, CDR1 is SEHNR and CDR2 FQNEAQ (reference sequence). The CDR3 length is 15 residues. The CDR3 protein is CASSLSNGRAREQFF. For the CDR3, the DNA is TGTGCCAGCAGCTTATCAAACGGGAGGGCGAGGGAGCAGTTCTTC.

The V call is TRBV6-5, the J call TRBJ1-5, with unresolved D. V was clipped by 0 bases and J by 1 base, with 7 bases between them. CDR3 length equals 15 residues. Germline CDR1 MNHEY, CDR2 SVGAGI. The CDR3 loop reads CASSYSKQSNQPQHF. CDR3 sequence (DNA): TGTGCCAGCAGTTACTCGAAACAAAGCAATCAGCCCCAGCATTTT.

The chain couples TRBV29-1 to TRBJ2-5; D may be TRBD1 (5 bases). CDR1 and CDR2 from the germline V gene are SQVTM and ANQGSEA. Trimming removed 7 bases at V and 3 bases at J, with 12 bases between. CDR3 length equals 12 residues. CDR3 in amino acids: CSASQGEETQYF. The CDR3 bases are TGCAGCGCATCCCAAGGGGAAGAGACCCAGTACTTC.

The gene calls are TRBV28 and TRBJ2-2; D unresolved. Germline lookup yields CDR1 MDHEN and CDR2 SYDVKM. This CDR3 contains 14 residues. Trimming removed 6 bases from V and 4 bases from J, with 12 bases in between. The CDR3 is CASSLPGRTGELFF. Here the CDR3 DNA reads TGTGCCAGCAGCCTCCCCGGACGCACCGGGGAGCTGTTTTTT.

This clone occurred once. The CDR3 loop reads CASSTGQGAYNEQFF. The CDR3 DNA reads TGTGCCAGCAGTACGGGGCAGGGGGCCTACAATGAGCAGTTCTTC. The genes are TRBV6-1 and TRBJ2-1; the match to TRBD1 covers 7 bases. CDR3 length: 15 amino acids. V shed 5 bases, J shed 2 bases, and the junction held 6 bases outside the gene matches. Germline V gene lookup returns CDR1 MNHNS and CDR2 SASEGT.